A single sample gave rise to the 25 T cell receptor beta chains below, sequenced in a study of tumor and adjacent non-tumor tissue in lung cancer. RNA was extracted from bulk tissue without any cell sorting. A modified ARM-PCR protocol with three rounds of nested PCR amplified TCRbeta. TCRdb re-called the multiplex PCR reads through MiXCR, storing one row per CDR3 protein. The sample has 69,000 or so distinct CDR3 sequences, roughly 72% seen once; the top ten hold about 28%. Source material: lung tumor tissue. These TCRs come from a man aged 55-75 years with non-small cell lung cancer.

For this clonotype: The junction differs from germline at one of its ends, possibly a read error. This chain connects TRBV20-1 to TRBJ2-1; 9 positions agree with TRBD2. The V gene's germline CDR1 is DFQATT and CDR2 SNEGSKA (reference sequence). The CDR3 has 14 amino acids. The CDR3 nucleotides are TGCAGTGTTAGATCTGCGGGAGGGCAGAATGAGCAGTTCTTC. It yields the protein CSVRSAGGQNEQFF.

As regards this clonotype: Given a much more abundant clone one base away, this may be a read error. The chain is built from TRBV16 and TRBJ2-5; unclear D gene. The CDR3 spans 12 residues. V lost 3 bases, J lost 0 bases, and 2 bases lay in between. Looked up from germline, CDR1 is KGHSY and CDR2 is FQNENV. The chain's CDR3 is CASSQNQETQYF. The CDR3 DNA follows: TGTGCCAGCAGCCAGAACCAAGAGACCCAGTACTTC.

As regards this clonotype: This may arise from a read error, as a much more abundant clone is one base away. The chain employs TRBV14 and TRBJ2-2; D unclear. V shed 0 bases and J shed 4 bases, with 18 bases lying between them. The CDR3 covers 18 residues. Germline V lookup: CDR1 SGHDN, CDR2 FVKESK. CDR3: CASSQDLPGKASTGELFF. The CDR3, as DNA: TGTGCCAGCAGCCAAGACCTCCCTGGGAAAGCGAGCACCGGGGAGCTGTTTTTT. Drawing the rest from reference TRBV14 and TRBJ2-2, the complete variable domain is EAGVTQFPSHSVIEKGQTVTLRCDPISGHDNLYWYRRVMGKEIKFLLHFVKESKQDESGMPNNRFLAERTGGTYSTLKVQPAELEDSGVYFCASSQDLPGKASTGELFFGEGSRLTVL.

Comments on this clonotype: As the CDR3 is not closed by the conserved phenylalanine or tryptophan, this likely results from a read error. The rearrangement joins TRBV29-1 to TRBJ2-5; D not resolved. CDR3 length equals 15 residues. V was pared by 3 bases and J by 1 base, with 15 bases between. Germline V CDR1 and CDR2: SQVTM, ANQGSEA. CDR3 sequence: CSVDAHLVSQETQYS. The CDR3 DNA reads TGCAGCGTTGATGCGCATCTAGTGAGCCAAGAGACCCAGTACTCC.

As to this clonotype: An end of the junction differs from the germline gene, which may be a read error. V is TRBV6-1 and J is TRBJ1-5; maybe TRBD1 (5 bases). The CDR3 sequence is 14 residues long. CDR1 MNHNS and CDR2 SASEGT come from the germline V gene. DNA of the CDR3: TGTGCCAGCAGTTGGGACTTAGGCAATCAGTCCCAGCATTTT. Translated: CASSWDLGNQSQHF.

Remarks on this clonotype: This is likely a read error, given that the CDR3 carries no conserved phenylalanine or tryptophan at its end. Because the CDR3's place on the DNA is in doubt, the DNA is left out and the CDR3 is given as listed by TCRdb. The rearrangement links TRBV6-5 to TRBJ2-7; TRBD2 is the table's D call and was not checked against the DNA. Germline CDR1 reads MNHEY; CDR2 reads SVGAGI. From its first to its last residue, the CDR3 has 13 amino acids. This CDR3 is CASSQTSGYERYI.

With regard to this clonotype: It may be a read error: a sequence one base away is much more abundant. The gene calls are TRBV29-1 and TRBJ2-5; 8 nucleotides match TRBD2. The CDR3 loop spans 13 amino acids. CDR1 and CDR2 from the germline V gene are SQVTM and ANQGSEA. The trim removed 7 bases at V and 1 base at J, leaving 5 bases unmatched. CDR3 bases: TGCAGCGCTTGTAGCGGGGCCCAAGAGACCCAGTACTTC. It is translated as CSACSGAQETQYF.

With regard to this clonotype: The junction differs from germline at one of its ends, possibly a read error. The chain joins TRBV5-6 to TRBJ1-5; maybe TRBD1 (6 bases). The CDR3 runs to 15 residues. Germline CDR1 and CDR2: SGHDT and YYEEEE. The CDR3: CASSLGRGGNQPRHF. DNA for the CDR3: TGTGCCAGCAGCTTGGGCAGGGGAGGGAATCAGCCCCGGCATTTT.

This chain links TRBV7-8 with TRBJ2-6; D is unresolved. The ends were cut back, 8 bases at V and 2 bases at J, with 13 bases in the middle. This CDR3 has 15 amino acids. Germline lookup yields CDR1 SGHVS and CDR2 FQNEAQ. The CDR3 is CASGEKWAGANVLTF. CDR3 in DNA: TGTGCCAGCGGCGAGAAGTGGGCTGGGGCCAACGTCCTGACTTTC.

Only one count was recorded for this clonotype. This may be a read error, as it is one base from a much larger clone. V usage is TRBV5-4 and J usage is TRBJ1-1; no clear D. The CDR3 totals 13 residues. Per germline, CDR1 SGHNT and CDR2 YYREEE (reference sequence). This CDR3 is CASRGSGNTETFF. The DNA for the CDR3 is TGTGCCAGCAGAGGAAGCGGAAACACTGAAACTTTCTTT.

This clonotype was counted a few times. The chain couples TRBV7-2 to TRBJ2-5; D gene unclear. The V and J ends lost 3 bases and 2 bases respectively, with 1 base between them. The germline V gene encodes CDR1 SGHTA and CDR2 FQGNSA. CDR3 length equals 11 residues. CDR3 in amino acids: CASSLQETQYF. The CDR3 DNA reads TGTGCCAGCAGCTTGCAAGAGACCCAGTACTTC.

This clonotype was observed a handful of times. Just one base apart from a much larger clone, this may be a read error. The chain couples TRBV12-3 or TRBV12-4 to TRBJ2-1, with D hard to call. The CDR3 is 12 amino acids. The CDR3 region is CASSRQRNEQLF. In DNA form, the CDR3 reads TGTGCCAGCAGCCGTCAGAGGAATGAGCAGCTCTTC.

Remarks on this clonotype: Sequence at one end of the junction differs from germline and may be a read error. J is TRBJ2-1 and V is TRBV20-1; 11 nucleotides line up with TRBD2. The CDR3 is made up of 14 amino acids. Germline V lookup: CDR1 DFQATT, CDR2 SNEGSKA (reference sequence). CDR3 nucleotides: TGTAGTGCTATACTAGCGGGAGTGGGCAATGAGCAGTTCTTC. Encoded protein: CSAILAGVGNEQFF.

The chain links TRBV6-5 to TRBJ2-6; no firm D call. The CDR3 spans 16 residues. Germline V gives CDR1 MNHEY, CDR2 SVGAGI. The V end was cut by 8 bases, the J end by 0 bases, with 14 bases between. The CDR3 DNA reads as TGTGCCAGCGGATACTCCCTAGGCTCTGGGGCCAACGTCCTGACTTTC. Translated: CASGYSLGSGANVLTF.

Notes on this clonotype: One end of the junction fails to match germline, which may point to a read error. This chain joins TRBV5-4 and TRBJ2-3; tentatively, D is TRBD2 (6 bases). In germline, CDR1 is SGHNT, CDR2 YYREEE (reference sequence). The CDR3 length is 16 residues. Written as DNA, the CDR3 is TGTGCCCGCAGCCCTATCGAGCTGGAGCCGGGAGATTCGCAGTATTTT. The encoded protein is CARSPIELEPGDSQYF.

This chain uses TRBV6-6 with TRBJ2-6; no reliable D call. Trimming pared 10 bases from V and 1 base from J, leaving 5 bases between. The germline V gene has CDR1 MNHNY and CDR2 SVGAGI (reference sequence). This CDR3 region has 12 residues. The CDR3 DNA is TGTGCCATCATGTCTGGGGCCAACGTCCTGACTTTC. Translation gives CAIMSGANVLTF.

Concerning this clonotype: Relative to the germline gene, one junction end is altered; a read error may explain this. The chain is built from TRBV12-3 or TRBV12-4 and TRBJ1-2; D is perhaps TRBD1 (6 bases). This CDR3 comprises 12 residues. In nucleotides, the CDR3 is TGTGCCAGCAATAGGGGGGGCTATGGCTACACTTTC. Residues: CASNRGGYGYTF.

Concerning this clonotype: The junction departs from germline at one end; a sequencing error may be responsible. The chain combines TRBV10-3 with TRBJ2-3; 9 nucleotides align to TRBD2. CDR1 ENHRY and CDR2 SYGVKD come from the germline V gene. This CDR3 contains 15 residues. The CDR3 spells CVISKWTSGTDTQYF. DNA for the CDR3: TGCGTCATCAGTAAGTGGACTAGCGGCACAGATACGCAGTATTTT.

On this clonotype itself: The junction does not match germline at one end; this may be a read error. This chain links TRBV29-1 with TRBJ2-1; TRBD1 is a possible D gene (5 bases). CDR1 is SQVTM and CDR2 is ANQGSEA in the germline V gene. The CDR3 runs to 12 residues. The CDR3 sequence: CSVGTWGNEQFF. DNA of the CDR3: TGCAGCGTTGGAACGTGGGGCAATGAACAGTTCTTC.

Remarks on this clonotype: A read error may explain this, as a much larger clone is one base away. This sequence joins TRBV24-1 and TRBJ2-2, with TRBD2 as a possible D gene (6 bases). The CDR3 contains 16 residues. Per the germline V gene, CDR1 is KGHDR and CDR2 is SFDVKD. The CDR3: CATSGGGSSNTGKLFF. CDR3 in DNA: TGTGCCACCAGTGGCGGAGGGTCCTCGAACACCGGGAAGCTGTTTTTT.

This clonotype has just a few counts. A much more abundant neighbour one base away suggests this may be a read error. The chain is built from TRBV10-3 and TRBJ2-1, with 11 bases identical to TRBD2. This CDR3 has 15 amino acids. V shed 6 bases and J 6 bases; nucleotides not matched to a gene: 7. Per germline, CDR1 ENHRY and CDR2 SYGVKD. CDR3 in amino acids: CAISPTSGTLNEQFF. In nucleotides, the CDR3 is TGTGCCATCAGCCCGACTAGCGGGACACTCAATGAGCAGTTCTTC.

This clonotype is a singleton in its sample. Mismatch with germline at one junction end may stem from a read error. J is TRBJ2-1 and V is TRBV20-1, with D possibly being TRBD2 (5 bases). Germline assignment: CDR1 DFQATT and CDR2 SNEGSKA (reference sequence). The CDR3 consists of 12 residues. Written as DNA, the CDR3 is TGCAGTGCTAGAGCTGCGGGCAATGAGCAGCACTTC. This gives the protein CSARAAGNEQHF.

The CDR3 bases are TGTGCCAGCACGCCCATAGGATACTCCTACAATGAGCAGTTCTTC. It specifies CASTPIGYSYNEQFF. The chain carries TRBV6-5 and TRBJ2-1; no reliable D call. V lost 7 bases to trimming and J lost 0 bases, with 13 bases between them. The CDR3 loop spans 15 amino acids. Germline V gene data show CDR1 as MNHEY and CDR2 as SVGAGI.

The J gene is TRBJ2-1, the V gene TRBV12-3 or TRBV12-4; 7 bases are shared with TRBD1. The CDR3 totals 15 residues. V lost 6 bases to trimming and J lost 8 bases; unmatched junction nucleotides: 13. CDR3 protein: CASSQDRVAGDEQFF. CDR3 bases: TGTGCCAGCAGCCAAGACAGGGTTGCTGGGGATGAGCAGTTCTTC.

The gene calls are TRBV12-3 or TRBV12-4 and TRBJ1-1; 10 bases fit TRBD1. The length of the CDR3 is 16 residues. The V segment lost 3 bases and the J segment 0 bases; nucleotides outside the gene matches: 4. This chain's CDR3 is CASSFGTGEMNTEAFF. The CDR3 DNA reads as TGTGCCAGCAGTTTCGGGACAGGGGAAATGAACACTGAAGCTTTCTTT.